The rows below give T cell receptor beta chains drawn from one sample of a study of blood T cell repertoires in COVID-19. Sequenced by immunoSEQ multiplex PCR; TCRdb stores in-frame clones only, minus some. The data contain roughly 250,000 clones, approximately 84% of them singletons. Sequencing was carried out using peripheral blood. The receptors stem from a man aged 50 or older with acute or convalescent COVID-19. Both conserved end residues are part of each CDR3. A D gene is named only where the DNA matches it firmly. For some rows the clone size is stated as once, few or many, or as a class when expanded; others skip it.

D: -
V: TRBV7-9
J: TRBJ1-5
size: few
DNA: TGTGCCAGCAGCTTACATCAGGGATCCTATAGCAATCAGCCCCAGCATTTT
CDR3: CASSLHQGSYSNQPQHF

D: -
V: TRBV12-3/TRBV12-4
J: TRBJ1-2
size: medium-sized
DNA: TGTGCCAGCAGCGACAGCGGGGTTGCTGGCTACACCTTC
CDR3: CASSDSGVAGYTF

D: TRBD2
V: TRBV24-1
J: TRBJ2-1
size: -
DNA: TGTGCCACCAGTGACTCAAGCGGGGTGGGGCTTTACAATGAGCAGTTCTTC
CDR3: CATSDSSGVGLYNEQFF

D: -
V: TRBV6-2/TRBV6-3
J: TRBJ1-4
size: -
DNA: TGTGCCAGCAGTTACTCCCGGGAACACCGAAATGAAAAACTGTTTTTT
CDR3: CASSYSREHRNEKLFF

D: TRBD1
V: TRBV6-2/TRBV6-3
J: TRBJ1-5
size: few
DNA: TGTGCCAGCACCCCCATTCACAGGGGAGCGAATCAGCCCCAGCATTTT
CDR3: CASTPIHRGANQPQHF

D: -
V: TRBV11-2
J: TRBJ1-2
size: -
DNA: TGTGCCAGCAGCCCGCAAGGGGCAGAGCGTGGGTATGGCTACACCTTC
CDR3: CASSPQGAERGYGYTF

D: -
V: TRBV3-1/TRBV3-2
J: TRBJ1-4
size: once
DNA: TGTGCCAGCAGCCAAGATGGCAGGGGTAATGAAAAACTGTTTTTT
CDR3: CASSQDGRGNEKLFF

D: -
V: TRBV9
J: TRBJ2-7
size: -
DNA: TGTGCCAGCAGCGTCTCTGGGGGGACGGCCGCCTACGAGCAGTACTTC
CDR3: CASSVSGGTAAYEQYF

D: TRBD1
V: TRBV14
J: TRBJ2-7
size: -
DNA: TGTGCCAGCAGCCAAGGGACAGGGACATACGAGCAGTACTTC
CDR3: CASSQGTGTYEQYF

D: -
V: TRBV25-1
J: TRBJ2-3
size: -
DNA: TGTGCCAGCAGTGACCCGGGCACAGATACGCAGTATTTT
CDR3: CASSDPGTDTQYF

D: TRBD2
V: TRBV19
J: TRBJ2-2
size: -
DNA: TGTGCCAGTAGTATCCTCAGCGGGGTAACCGGGGAGCTGTTTTTT
CDR3: CASSILSGVTGELFF

D: -
V: TRBV28
J: TRBJ1-6
size: -
DNA: TGTGCCAGCAGTTTATCACAGATTACAATTACACCCCTCCACTTT
CDR3: CASSLSQITITPLHF

D: -
V: TRBV5-5
J: TRBJ2-4
size: -
DNA: TGTGCCAGCAGCTTGTTAGTACGGGCCAAAAACATTCAGTACTTC
CDR3: CASSLLVRAKNIQYF

D: TRBD2
V: TRBV28
J: TRBJ2-1
size: -
DNA: TGTGCCAGCAGGCGAGCGGGAGGGGCCTACAATGAGCAGTTCTTC
CDR3: CASRRAGGAYNEQFF

D: TRBD1
V: TRBV7-9
J: TRBJ2-7
size: -
DNA: TGTGCCAGCAGCTTAGCCGACAGGGGGAACGAGCAGTACTTC
CDR3: CASSLADRGNEQYF

D: TRBD1
V: TRBV12-5
J: TRBJ1-1
size: -
DNA: TGTGCTAGTGGTTTGACAGGGGGCACTGAAGCTTTCTTT
CDR3: CASGLTGGTEAFF

D: -
V: TRBV11-2
J: TRBJ2-7
size: -
DNA: TGTGCCAGCAGCCACGGGACGGGAGCCTACGAGCAGTACTTC
CDR3: CASSHGTGAYEQYF

D: -
V: TRBV5-6
J: TRBJ2-3
size: -
DNA: TGTGCCAGCAGCTTTTTCAGCGGTAGCACAGATACGCAGTATTTT
CDR3: CASSFFSGSTDTQYF

D: -
V: TRBV30
J: TRBJ1-1
size: -
DNA: TGTGCCTGGAGTTATCCGGGGACCCCGGAGGGGCCGAGAGCTTTCTTT
CDR3: CAWSYPGTPEGPRAFF

D: -
V: TRBV19
J: TRBJ1-5
size: -
DNA: TGTGCCAGTAGCTACAGTTCCTATAGCAATCAGCCCCAGCATTTT
CDR3: CASSYSSYSNQPQHF

D: TRBD2
V: TRBV3-1/TRBV3-2
J: TRBJ2-5
size: -
DNA: TGTGCCAGCAGCGCTCCGGGACTAGCGGGGGGGTATGAGACCCAGTACTTC
CDR3: CASSAPGLAGGYETQYF

D: -
V: TRBV29-1
J: TRBJ2-7
size: once
DNA: TGCAGCGCTGGTAGCTCCTACGAGCAGTACTTC
CDR3: CSAGSSYEQYF

D: -
V: TRBV6-5
J: TRBJ1-5
size: -
DNA: TGTGCCAGCAGGGGGCAGGTGAGCAATCAGCCCCAGCATTTT
CDR3: CASRGQVSNQPQHF

D: -
V: TRBV5-1
J: TRBJ1-4
size: -
DNA: TGCGCCAGCAGCTTGGCCCGGGACAATAATGAAAAACTGTTTTTT
CDR3: CASSLARDNNEKLFF

D: -
V: TRBV4-1
J: TRBJ1-5
size: -
DNA: TGCGCCAGCAGCCAAGGAAAGAGTTTTTCCAATCAGCCCCAGCATTTT
CDR3: CASSQGKSFSNQPQHF

D: TRBD1
V: TRBV5-1
J: TRBJ2-7
size: -
DNA: TGCGCCAGCAGCTTGCGGGGACAGAGCCTATCCTACGAGCAGTACTTC
CDR3: CASSLRGQSLSYEQYF

D: -
V: TRBV21-1
J: TRBJ1-2
size: -
DNA: TGTGCCAGCAGCAAAGAGGGACGGGGGTTCTATGGCTACACCTTC
CDR3: CASSKEGRGFYGYTF

D: -
V: TRBV6-6
J: TRBJ2-3
size: -
DNA: TGTGCCAGCTCCCCCGGGACAATCACAGATACGCAGTATTTT
CDR3: CASSPGTITDTQYF

D: -
V: TRBV10-3
J: TRBJ1-3
size: -
DNA: TGTGCCATCAGTGAACCCTACCCCGGGGGAGGAATCTCTGGAAACACCATATATTTT
CDR3: CAISEPYPGGGISGNTIYF

D: -
V: TRBV20-1
J: TRBJ1-1
size: -
DNA: TGCAGTGCTGGAGGTCGGACTGAAGCTTTCTTT
CDR3: CSAGGRTEAFF

D: TRBD2
V: TRBV7-3
J: TRBJ2-7
size: -
DNA: TGTGCCAGCAGTCAAAACGGGCCGGGAGGGCCGGGCGAGCAGTACTTC
CDR3: CASSQNGPGGPGEQYF

D: TRBD1
V: TRBV6-5
J: TRBJ1-2
size: -
DNA: TGTGCCAGCAGCCGGAACAGGGGAAGCAGAGGCTACACCTTC
CDR3: CASSRNRGSRGYTF

D: -
V: TRBV5-1
J: TRBJ1-3
size: -
DNA: TGCGCCAGCAGTCGGGAACCGGCGGACCCCAGCACCATATATTTT
CDR3: CASSREPADPSTIYF